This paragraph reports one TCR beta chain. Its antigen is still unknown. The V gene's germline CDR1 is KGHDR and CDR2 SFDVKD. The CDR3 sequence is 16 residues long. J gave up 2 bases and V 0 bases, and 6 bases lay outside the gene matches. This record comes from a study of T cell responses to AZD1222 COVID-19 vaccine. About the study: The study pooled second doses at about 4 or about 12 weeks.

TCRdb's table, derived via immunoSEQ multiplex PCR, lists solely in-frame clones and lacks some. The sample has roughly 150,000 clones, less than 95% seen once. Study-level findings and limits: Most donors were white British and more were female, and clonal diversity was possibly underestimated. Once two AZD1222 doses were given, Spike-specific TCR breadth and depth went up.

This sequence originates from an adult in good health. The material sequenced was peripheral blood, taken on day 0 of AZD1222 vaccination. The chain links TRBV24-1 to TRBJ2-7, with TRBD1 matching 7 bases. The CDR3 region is CATSDLQGTETYEQYF. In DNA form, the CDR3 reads TGTGCCACCAGTGATTTGCAAGGGACAGAAACCTACGAGCAGTACTTC.